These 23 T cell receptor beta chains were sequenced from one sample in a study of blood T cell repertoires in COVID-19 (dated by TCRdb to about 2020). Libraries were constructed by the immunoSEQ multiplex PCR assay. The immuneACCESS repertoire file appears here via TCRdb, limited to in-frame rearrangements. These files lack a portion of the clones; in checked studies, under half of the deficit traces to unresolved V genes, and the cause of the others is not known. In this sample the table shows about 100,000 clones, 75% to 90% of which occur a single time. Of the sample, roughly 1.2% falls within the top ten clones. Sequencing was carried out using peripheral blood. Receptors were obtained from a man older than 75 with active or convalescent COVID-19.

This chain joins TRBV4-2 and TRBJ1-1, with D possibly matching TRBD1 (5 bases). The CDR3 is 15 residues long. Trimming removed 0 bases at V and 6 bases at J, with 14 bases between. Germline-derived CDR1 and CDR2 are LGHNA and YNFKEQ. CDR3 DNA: TGTGCCAGCAGCCAAGAGGCGGGGGTAAGGGCTGAAGCTTTCTTT. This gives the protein CASSQEAGVRAEAFF.

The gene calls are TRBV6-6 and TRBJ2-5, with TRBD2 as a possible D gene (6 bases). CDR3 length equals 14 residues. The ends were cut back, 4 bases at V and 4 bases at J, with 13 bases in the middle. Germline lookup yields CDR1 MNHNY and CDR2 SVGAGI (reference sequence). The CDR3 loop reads CASSSRETSETQYF. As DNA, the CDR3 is TGTGCCAGCAGTTCACGGGAGACCTCAGAGACCCAGTACTTC.

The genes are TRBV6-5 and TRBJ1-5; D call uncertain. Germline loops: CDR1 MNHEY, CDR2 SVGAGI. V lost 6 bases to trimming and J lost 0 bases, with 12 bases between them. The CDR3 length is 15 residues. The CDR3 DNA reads TGTGCCAGCAGGCTCCTACCTTATAGCAATCAGCCCCAGCATTTT. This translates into CASRLLPYSNQPQHF.

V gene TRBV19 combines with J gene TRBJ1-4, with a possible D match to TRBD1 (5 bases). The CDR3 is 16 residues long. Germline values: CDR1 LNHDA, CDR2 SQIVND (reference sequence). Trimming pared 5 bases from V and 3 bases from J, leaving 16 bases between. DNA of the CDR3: TGTGCCAGTAGTCCAGAGGAGGGGAAGGCTAATGAAAAACTGTTTTTT. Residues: CASSPEEGKANEKLFF.

CDR3 DNA: TGTGCCAGCAGTTCCAGGGCATCTGGAAACACCATATATTTT. Translating gives CASSSRASGNTIYF. The rearrangement joins TRBV27 to TRBJ1-3, with D possibly matching TRBD1 (5 bases). With 4 bases removed from V and 1 base from J, the gap between germline ends came to 8 bases. This CDR3 spans 14 amino acids. CDR1 MNHEY and CDR2 SMNVEV come from the germline V gene (reference sequence).

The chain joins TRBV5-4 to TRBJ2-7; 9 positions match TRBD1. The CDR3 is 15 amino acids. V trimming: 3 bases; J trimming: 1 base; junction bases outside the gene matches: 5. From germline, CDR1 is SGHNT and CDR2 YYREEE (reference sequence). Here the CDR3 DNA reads TGTGCCAGCAGCTCTTGGGGACAGGGTTCCTACGAGCAGTACTTC. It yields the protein CASSSWGQGSYEQYF.

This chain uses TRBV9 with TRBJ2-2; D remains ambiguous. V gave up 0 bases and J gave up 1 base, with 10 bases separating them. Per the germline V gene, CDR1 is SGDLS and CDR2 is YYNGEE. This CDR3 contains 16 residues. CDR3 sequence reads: CASSVARRGNTGELFF. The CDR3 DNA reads TGTGCCAGCAGCGTAGCCCGCCGCGGGAACACCGGGGAGCTGTTTTTT.

In nucleotides, the CDR3 is TGTGCCAGCAGCTTACGGGGACAGGCCGATATCTCTGGAAACACCATATATTTT. The encoded protein is CASSLRGQADISGNTIYF. The chain combines TRBV11-3 with TRBJ1-3; the match to TRBD1 covers 8 bases. The CDR3 is 18 amino acids. Germline trimming cut 2 bases from V and 0 bases from J; bases unmatched to any gene: 9. CDR1 is SGHNT, CDR2 YENEEA, per germline.

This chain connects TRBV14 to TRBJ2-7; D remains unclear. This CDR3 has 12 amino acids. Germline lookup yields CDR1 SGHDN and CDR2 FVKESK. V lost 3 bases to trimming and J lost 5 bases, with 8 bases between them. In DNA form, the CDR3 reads TGTGCCAGCAGCCAGACAAGGCACGAGCAGTACTTC. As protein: CASSQTRHEQYF. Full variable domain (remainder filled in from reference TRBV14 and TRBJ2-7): EAGVTQFPSHSVIEKGQTVTLRCDPISGHDNLYWYRRVMGKEIKFLLHFVKESKQDESGMPNNRFLAERTGGTYSTLKVQPAELEDSGVYFCASSQTRHEQYFGPGTRLTVT.

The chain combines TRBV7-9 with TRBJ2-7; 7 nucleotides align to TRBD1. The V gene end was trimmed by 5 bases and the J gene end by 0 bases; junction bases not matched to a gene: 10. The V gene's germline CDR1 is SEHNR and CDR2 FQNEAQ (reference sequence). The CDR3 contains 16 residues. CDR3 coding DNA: TGTGCCAGCAGCCCTAAGCCAGGGGGAGCCTCCTACGAGCAGTACTTC. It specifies CASSPKPGGASYEQYF.

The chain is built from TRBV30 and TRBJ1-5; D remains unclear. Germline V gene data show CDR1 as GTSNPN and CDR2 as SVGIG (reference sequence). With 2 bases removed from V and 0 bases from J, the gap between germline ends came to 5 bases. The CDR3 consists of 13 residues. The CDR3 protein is CAWSRDSNQPQHF. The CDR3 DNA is TGTGCCTGGAGTAGAGATAGCAATCAGCCCCAGCATTTT.

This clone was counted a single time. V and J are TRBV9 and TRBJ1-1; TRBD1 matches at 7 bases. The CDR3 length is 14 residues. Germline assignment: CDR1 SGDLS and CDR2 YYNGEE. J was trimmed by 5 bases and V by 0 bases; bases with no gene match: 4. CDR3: CASSVVGGFTEAFF. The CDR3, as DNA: TGTGCCAGCAGCGTAGTAGGGGGCTTTACTGAAGCTTTCTTT.

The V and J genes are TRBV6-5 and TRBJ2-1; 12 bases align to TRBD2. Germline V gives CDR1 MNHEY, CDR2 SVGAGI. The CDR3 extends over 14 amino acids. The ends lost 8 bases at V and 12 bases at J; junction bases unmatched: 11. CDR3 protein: CASLRLAGEGGQFF. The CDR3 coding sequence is TGTGCCAGCCTTCGACTAGCGGGAGAGGGGGGGCAGTTCTTC.

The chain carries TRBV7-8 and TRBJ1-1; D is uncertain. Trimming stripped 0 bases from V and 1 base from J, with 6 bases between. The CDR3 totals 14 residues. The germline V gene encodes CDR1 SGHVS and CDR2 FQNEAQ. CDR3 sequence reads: CASSLAEENTEAFF. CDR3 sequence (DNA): TGTGCCAGCAGCTTAGCGGAGGAGAACACTGAAGCTTTCTTT.

The CDR3 reads CASSPAPGLAGHEQYF. For the CDR3, the DNA is TGTGCCAGCAGCCCGGCCCCGGGACTAGCGGGCCACGAGCAGTACTTC. V usage is TRBV5-5 and J usage is TRBJ2-7; TRBD2 aligns across 12 bases. Unmatched junction bases numbered 10, after V lost 4 bases and J lost 5 bases. Germline lookup yields CDR1 SGHKS and CDR2 YYEKEE (reference sequence). The length of the CDR3 is 16 residues.

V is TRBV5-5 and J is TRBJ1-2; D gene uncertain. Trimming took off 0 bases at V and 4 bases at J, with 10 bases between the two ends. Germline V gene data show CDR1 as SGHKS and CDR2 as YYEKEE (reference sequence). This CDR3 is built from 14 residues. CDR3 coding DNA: TGTGCCAGCAGCTTGGAAGCACTGCGCTATGGCTACACCTTC. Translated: CASSLEALRYGYTF.

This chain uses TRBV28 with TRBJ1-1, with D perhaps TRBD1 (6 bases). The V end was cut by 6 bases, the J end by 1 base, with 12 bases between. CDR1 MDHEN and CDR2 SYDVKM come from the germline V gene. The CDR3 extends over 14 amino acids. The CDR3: CASSILQGNTEAFF. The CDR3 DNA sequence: TGTGCCAGCAGCATACTACAGGGGAACACTGAAGCTTTCTTT.

The CDR3 loop reads CASSLGSEAFF. For the CDR3, the DNA is TGTGCCAGCAGCTTGGGCAGTGAAGCTTTCTTT. The chain combines TRBV5-6 with TRBJ1-1, with D hard to call. V was cut by 0 bases and J by 7 bases, with 4 bases left in between. Germline V CDR1 and CDR2: SGHDT, YYEEEE. CDR3 length: 11 amino acids. Variable domain in full (rest from reference TRBV5-6 and TRBJ1-1): DAGVTQSPTHLIKTRGQQVTLRCSPKSGHDTVSWYQQALGQGPQFIFQYYEEEERQRGNFPDRFSGHQFPNYSSELNVNALLLGDSALYLCASSLGSEAFFGQGTRLTVV.

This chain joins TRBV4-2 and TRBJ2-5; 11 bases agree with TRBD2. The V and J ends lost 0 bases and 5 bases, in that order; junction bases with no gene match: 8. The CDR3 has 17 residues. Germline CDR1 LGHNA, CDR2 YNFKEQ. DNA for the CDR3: TGTGCCAGCAGCCAAGAGCTAGCGGGAGGTCGGTTGGAGACCCAGTACTTC. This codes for CASSQELAGGRLETQYF.

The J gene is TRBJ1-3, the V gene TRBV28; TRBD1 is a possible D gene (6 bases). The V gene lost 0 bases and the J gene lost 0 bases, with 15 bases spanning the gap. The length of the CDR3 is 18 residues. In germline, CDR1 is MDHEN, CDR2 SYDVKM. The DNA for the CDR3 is TGTGCCAGCAGTTTATGGAACTCCAGGGGCAACTCTGGAAACACCATATATTTT. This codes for CASSLWNSRGNSGNTIYF.

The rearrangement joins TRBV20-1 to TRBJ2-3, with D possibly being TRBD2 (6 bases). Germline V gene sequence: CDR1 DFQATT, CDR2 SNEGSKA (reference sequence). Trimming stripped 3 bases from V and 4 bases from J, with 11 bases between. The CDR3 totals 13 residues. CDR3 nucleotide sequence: TGCAGTGCTAGTGACGGGGGATCAGATACGCAGTATTTT. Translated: CSASDGGSDTQYF.

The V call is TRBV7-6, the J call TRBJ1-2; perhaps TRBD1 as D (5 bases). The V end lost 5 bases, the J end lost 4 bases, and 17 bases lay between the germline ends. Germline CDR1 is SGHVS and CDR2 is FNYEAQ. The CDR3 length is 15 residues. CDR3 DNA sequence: TGTGCCAGCAGCCCAGCGGGGCAGGGCGGCTATGGCTACACCTTC. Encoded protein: CASSPAGQGGYGYTF. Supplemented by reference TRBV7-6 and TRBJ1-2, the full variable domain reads GAGVSQSPRYKVTKRGQDVALRCDPISGHVSLYWYRQALGQGPEFLTYFNYEAQQDKSGLPNDRFSAERPEGSISTLTIQRTEQRDSAMYRCASSPAGQGGYGYTFGSGTRLTVV.

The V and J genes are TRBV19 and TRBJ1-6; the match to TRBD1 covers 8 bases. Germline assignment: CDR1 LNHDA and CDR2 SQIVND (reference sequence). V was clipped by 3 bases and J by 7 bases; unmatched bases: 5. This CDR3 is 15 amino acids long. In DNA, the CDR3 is TGTGCCAGTAGTATGGACAGGGAGTCAAATTCACCCCTCCACTTT. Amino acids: CASSMDRESNSPLHF.